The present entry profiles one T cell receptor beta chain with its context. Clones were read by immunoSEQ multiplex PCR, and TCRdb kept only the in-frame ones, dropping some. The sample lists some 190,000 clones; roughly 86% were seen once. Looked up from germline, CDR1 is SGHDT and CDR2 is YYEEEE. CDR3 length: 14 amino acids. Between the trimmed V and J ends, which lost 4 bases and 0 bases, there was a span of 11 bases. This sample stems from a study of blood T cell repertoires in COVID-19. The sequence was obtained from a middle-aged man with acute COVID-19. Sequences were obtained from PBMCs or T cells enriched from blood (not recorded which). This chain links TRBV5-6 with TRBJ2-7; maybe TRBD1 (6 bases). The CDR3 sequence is CASSLQGASYEQYF. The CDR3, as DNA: TGTGCCAGCAGCCTACAGGGCGCCTCCTACGAGCAGTACTTC.